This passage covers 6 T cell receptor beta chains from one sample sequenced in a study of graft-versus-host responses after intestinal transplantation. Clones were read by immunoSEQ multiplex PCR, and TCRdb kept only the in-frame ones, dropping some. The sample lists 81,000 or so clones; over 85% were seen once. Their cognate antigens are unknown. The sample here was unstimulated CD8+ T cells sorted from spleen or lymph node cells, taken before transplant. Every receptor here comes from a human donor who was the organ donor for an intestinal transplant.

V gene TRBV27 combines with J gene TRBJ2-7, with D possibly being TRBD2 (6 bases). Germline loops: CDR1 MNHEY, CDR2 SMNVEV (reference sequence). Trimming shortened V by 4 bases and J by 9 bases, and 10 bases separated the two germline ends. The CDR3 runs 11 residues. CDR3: CASSSGVGQYF. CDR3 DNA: TGTGCCAGCAGTTCGGGGGTGGGGCAGTACTTC.

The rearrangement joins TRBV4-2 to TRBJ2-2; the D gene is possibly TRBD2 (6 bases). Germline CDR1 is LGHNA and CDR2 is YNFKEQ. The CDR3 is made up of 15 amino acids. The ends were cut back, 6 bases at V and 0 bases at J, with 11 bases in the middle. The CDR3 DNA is TGTGCCAGCAGTGCGGGCGGGACGAACACCGGGGAGCTGTTTTTT. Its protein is CASSAGGTNTGELFF.

DNA for the CDR3: TGTGCCAGCAGTACCCGACTAGCTCCCACAGATACGCAGTATTTT. Translated: CASSTRLAPTDTQYF. The J gene is TRBJ2-3, the V gene TRBV6-5; TRBD2 agrees at 7 bases. The CDR3 runs to 15 residues. With V trimmed by 5 bases and J by 2 bases, 7 bases remained unmatched. Germline CDR1 reads MNHEY; CDR2 reads SVGAGI.

The CDR3 spells CASSPRDRNTYEQYF. The CDR3 DNA is TGCGCCAGCAGCCCCCGGGACAGGAATACCTACGAGCAGTACTTC. V and J are TRBV4-1 and TRBJ2-7; 8 bases are shared with TRBD1. This CDR3 has 15 residues. Trimming took 4 bases from V and 2 from J; bases not matched to a gene: 7. From germline, CDR1 is MGHRA and CDR2 YSYEKL.

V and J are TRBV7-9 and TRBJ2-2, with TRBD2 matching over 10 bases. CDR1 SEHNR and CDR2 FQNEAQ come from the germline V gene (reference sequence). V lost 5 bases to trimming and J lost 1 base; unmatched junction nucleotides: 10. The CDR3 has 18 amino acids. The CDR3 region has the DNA TGTGCCAGCAGCCCGGCCCTAGCGGGAGATTGGAACACCGGGGAGCTGTTTTTT. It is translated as CASSPALAGDWNTGELFF.

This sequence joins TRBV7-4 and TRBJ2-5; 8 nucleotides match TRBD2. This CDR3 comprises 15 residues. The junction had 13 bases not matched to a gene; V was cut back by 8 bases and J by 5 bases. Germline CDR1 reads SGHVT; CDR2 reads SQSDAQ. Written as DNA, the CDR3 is TGTGCCAGCCGACCTGGGCTAGCGGGCCAGGAGACCCAGTACTTC. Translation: CASRPGLAGQETQYF.